These T cell receptor beta chains were read from a single sample in a study of metastatic and nonmetastatic thyroid tumors. MiXCR reprocessed the PCR reads for TCRdb. The table includes about 20,000 clones, more than 15% detected once. The sequenced sample was tumor tissue. These receptors were collected from a female donor with papillary thyroid cancer or a benign thyroid nodule (not recorded which). Some clones in this sample may be carry-over from other donors' samples. Each CDR3 is given with its conserved first and last residue. Each record gives: D gene, V gene, CDR3 length, J gene, clone size, CDR3 protein, CDR3 DNA. D genes are given only for firm matches. Not all rows give a size; the values are once, few, many and, for expanded clones, a class.

D: NA
V: TRBV7-6
length: 15
J: TRBJ2-7
size: many
CDR3: CASSLGGDRTYEQYF
DNA: TGTGCCAGCAGCTTAGGAGGGGACCGCACCTACGAGCAGTACTTC

D: NA
V: TRBV6-6
length: 14
J: TRBJ2-3
size: many
CDR3: CASSYDGVRDTQYF
DNA: TGTGCCAGCAGTTACGACGGGGTCAGGGATACGCAGTATTTT

D: NA
V: TRBV6-1
length: 13
J: TRBJ1-2
size: large
CDR3: CASSRDINYGYTF
DNA: TGTGCCAGCAGTCGGGACATTAACTATGGCTACACCTTC

D: NA
V: TRBV28
length: 15
J: TRBJ1-4
size: few
CDR3: CASIYGRLTVEKLFF
DNA: TGTGCCAGCATCTACGGGCGGCTGACAGTTGAAAAACTTTTTTTT

D: NA
V: TRBV30
length: 13
J: TRBJ1-1
size: large
CDR3: CAWKVSVNTEAFF
DNA: TGTGCCTGGAAGGTATCAGTGAACACTGAAGCTTTCTTT

D: NA
V: TRBV20-1
length: 12
J: TRBJ1-2
size: many
CDR3: CSASLDYYGYTF
DNA: TGCAGTGCTAGCCTGGACTACTATGGCTACACCTTC

D: NA
V: TRBV15
length: 11
J: TRBJ1-1
size: many
CDR3: CATHMDRQAFF
DNA: TGTGCCACCCACATGGACCGCCAAGCTTTCTTT

D: NA
V: TRBV10-3
length: 17
J: TRBJ2-6
size: many
CDR3: CAISESTTNTGANVLTF
DNA: TGTGCCATCAGTGAGTCGACAACTAATACTGGGGCCAACGTCCTGACTTTC

D: NA
V: TRBV2
length: 15
J: TRBJ2-7
size: NA
CDR3: CASNIGTIIPGEQYF
DNA: TGTGCCAGCAACATCGGGACGATAATTCCTGGCGAGCAGTACTTC

D: NA
V: TRBV18
length: 15
J: TRBJ2-7
size: many
CDR3: CASSPPRGQIYEQYF
DNA: TGTGCCAGCTCACCACCGAGAGGACAAATTTACGAGCAGTACTTC

D: NA
V: TRBV5-1
length: 15
J: TRBJ1-5
size: many
CDR3: CASSLGGLDNQPQHF
DNA: TGCGCCAGCAGCTTGGGCGGGTTGGACAATCAGCCCCAGCATTTT

D: TRBD1
V: TRBV4-1
length: 16
J: TRBJ2-2
size: many
CDR3: CASSLDGTGSIGELFF
DNA: TGCGCCAGCAGCCTAGACGGGACAGGGAGTATCGGGGAGCTGTTTTTT

D: TRBD1
V: TRBV18
length: 15
J: TRBJ2-7
size: many
CDR3: CASSPKSTGSYEQYF
DNA: TGTGCCAGCTCACCAAAATCGACAGGGTCCTACGAGCAGTACTTC

D: NA
V: TRBV5-4
length: 12
J: TRBJ2-7
size: many
CDR3: CASSLGGSAVYF
DNA: TGTGCCAGCAGCTTGGGCGGCTCAGCGGTGTACTTC

D: NA
V: TRBV25-1
length: 11
J: TRBJ2-1
size: many
CDR3: CASSPYNEQFF
DNA: TGTGCCAGCTCGCCATACAATGAGCAGTTCTTC

D: NA
V: TRBV15
length: 15
J: TRBJ2-5
size: NA
CDR3: CATSRAGVWGQTQYF
DNA: TGTGCCACCAGCAGAGCTGGCGTGTGGGGACAGACCCAGTACTTC

D: TRBD1
V: TRBV20-1
length: 12
J: TRBJ1-5
size: many
CDR3: CSAGDSYQPQHF
DNA: TGCAGTGCAGGGGACAGTTATCAGCCCCAGCATTTT

D: NA
V: TRBV15
length: 16
J: TRBJ2-5
size: many
CDR3: CATSRDGRGRRETQYF
DNA: TGTGCCACCAGCAGAGATGGTCGGGGGCGTAGGGAGACCCAGTACTTC